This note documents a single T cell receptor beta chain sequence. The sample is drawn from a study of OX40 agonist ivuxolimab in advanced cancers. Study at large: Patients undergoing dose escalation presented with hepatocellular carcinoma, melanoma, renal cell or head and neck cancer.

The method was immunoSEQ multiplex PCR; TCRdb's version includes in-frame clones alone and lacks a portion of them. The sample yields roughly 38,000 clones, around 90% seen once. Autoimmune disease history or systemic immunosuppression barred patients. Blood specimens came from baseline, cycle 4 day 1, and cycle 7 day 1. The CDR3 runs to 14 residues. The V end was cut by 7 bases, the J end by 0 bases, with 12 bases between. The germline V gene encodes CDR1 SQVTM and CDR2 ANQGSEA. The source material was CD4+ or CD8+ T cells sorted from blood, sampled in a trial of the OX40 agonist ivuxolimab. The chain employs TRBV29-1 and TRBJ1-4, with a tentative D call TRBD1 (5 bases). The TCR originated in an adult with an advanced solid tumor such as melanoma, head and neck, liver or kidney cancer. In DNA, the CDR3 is TGCAGCGCCCGGGACGGTGCAACTAATGAAAAACTGTTTTTT. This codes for CSARDGATNEKLFF.